This is a list of T cell receptor beta chains from one sample in a study of graft-versus-host responses after intestinal transplantation. The table came from immunoSEQ multiplex PCR; TCRdb's copy has only in-frame clones and leaves some out. The repertoire holds 90,000 to 95,000 clones, 90% to 95% seen once, with nearly 0.5% in the top ten. Their antigens are not known. Material: unstimulated CD8+ T cells sorted from spleen or lymph node cells, obtained before intestinal transplant. These receptors all stem from a human donor who received an intestinal transplant. CDR3s include the opening cysteine and the closing phenylalanine or tryptophan. Each record gives: clone size, D gene, V gene, J gene, CDR3 protein. A D gene is named only where the DNA matches it firmly. The size of a clone is reported for some rows only, either as once, few or many, or as a class for expanded clones.

clone size: .
D gene: .
V gene: TRBV2
J gene: TRBJ1-2
CDR3 protein: CASSEGPRGAIVYGYTF

clone size: .
D gene: TRBD1
V gene: TRBV5-1
J gene: TRBJ2-7
CDR3 protein: CASSLRAQRQGGYEQYF

clone size: .
D gene: TRBD2
V gene: TRBV7-2
J gene: TRBJ2-7
CDR3 protein: CASSLRLAGEFEQYF

clone size: .
D gene: TRBD1
V gene: TRBV7-3
J gene: TRBJ1-5
CDR3 protein: CASSHTGADQPQHF

clone size: .
D gene: TRBD1
V gene: TRBV7-9
J gene: TRBJ2-5
CDR3 protein: CASSLVTGDETQYF

clone size: once
D gene: TRBD2
V gene: TRBV6-4
J gene: TRBJ2-1
CDR3 protein: CASSAEGLAGVSSYNEQFF

clone size: .
D gene: .
V gene: TRBV7-9
J gene: TRBJ1-2
CDR3 protein: CASSWSFSRGYTF

clone size: .
D gene: TRBD1
V gene: TRBV5-1
J gene: TRBJ1-2
CDR3 protein: CASSLRQGSYGYTF

clone size: few
D gene: TRBD1
V gene: TRBV2
J gene: TRBJ1-1
CDR3 protein: CASSTGGNTEAFF

clone size: .
D gene: .
V gene: TRBV29-1
J gene: TRBJ1-3
CDR3 protein: CSVVASGNTIYF

clone size: .
D gene: TRBD1
V gene: TRBV29-1
J gene: TRBJ2-3
CDR3 protein: CSVEDPADRGLTDTQYF

clone size: .
D gene: .
V gene: TRBV9
J gene: TRBJ1-2
CDR3 protein: CASSVAETAGRYGYTF

clone size: .
D gene: .
V gene: TRBV28
J gene: TRBJ1-5
CDR3 protein: CASSLGGIRQPQHF

clone size: .
D gene: .
V gene: TRBV6-5
J gene: TRBJ2-2
CDR3 protein: CASSLQGRVDTGELFF

clone size: .
D gene: .
V gene: TRBV7-9
J gene: TRBJ2-7
CDR3 protein: CASGTFYEQYF

clone size: .
D gene: TRBD2
V gene: TRBV15
J gene: TRBJ2-7
CDR3 protein: CATSSPLAGLAYEQYF

clone size: .
D gene: .
V gene: TRBV4-1
J gene: TRBJ1-4
CDR3 protein: CASSQVEDPNEKLFF

clone size: .
D gene: TRBD2
V gene: TRBV28
J gene: TRBJ2-1
CDR3 protein: CASSLSSGSYNEQFF

clone size: .
D gene: TRBD1
V gene: TRBV5-1
J gene: TRBJ2-4
CDR3 protein: CASRGQGHEDQYF

clone size: .
D gene: TRBD1
V gene: TRBV9
J gene: TRBJ1-2
CDR3 protein: CASSAGGQGNYGYTF

clone size: .
D gene: TRBD1
V gene: TRBV5-1
J gene: TRBJ2-1
CDR3 protein: CASSSGTGFNEQFF

clone size: once
D gene: .
V gene: TRBV2
J gene: TRBJ2-1
CDR3 protein: CASSEAVAVTYNEQFF

clone size: .
D gene: .
V gene: TRBV30
J gene: TRBJ2-1
CDR3 protein: CAWSDGTVGGYLEQFF

clone size: .
D gene: TRBD1
V gene: TRBV7-8
J gene: TRBJ2-5
CDR3 protein: CASSFRGRRETQYF

clone size: .
D gene: .
V gene: TRBV19
J gene: TRBJ2-1
CDR3 protein: CASSMDTYNEQFF

clone size: .
D gene: .
V gene: TRBV6-1
J gene: TRBJ2-5
CDR3 protein: CASSVRQETQYF

clone size: .
D gene: TRBD2
V gene: TRBV4-1
J gene: TRBJ2-7
CDR3 protein: CASSPTSGYEQYF

clone size: .
D gene: TRBD1
V gene: TRBV6-5
J gene: TRBJ1-1
CDR3 protein: CASRWTGETEAFF

clone size: .
D gene: TRBD2
V gene: TRBV28
J gene: TRBJ2-5
CDR3 protein: CASVLSGGPGETQYF

clone size: .
D gene: .
V gene: TRBV11-2
J gene: TRBJ2-2
CDR3 protein: CASSLFPKDGGSGELFF

clone size: .
D gene: .
V gene: TRBV6-5
J gene: TRBJ1-1
CDR3 protein: CASSFTTSGTEAFF

clone size: .
D gene: .
V gene: TRBV27
J gene: TRBJ1-1
CDR3 protein: CASSWLGQSTEAFF

clone size: .
D gene: .
V gene: TRBV9
J gene: TRBJ1-1
CDR3 protein: CASSVADRYTEAFF

clone size: .
D gene: .
V gene: TRBV4-1
J gene: TRBJ1-6
CDR3 protein: CASSQDYYPTYNSPLHF

clone size: .
D gene: TRBD2
V gene: TRBV7-9
J gene: TRBJ2-3
CDR3 protein: CASSPSGVSTDTQYF

clone size: .
D gene: .
V gene: TRBV10-2
J gene: TRBJ2-5
CDR3 protein: CAGLGETQYF

clone size: .
D gene: TRBD1
V gene: TRBV4-1
J gene: TRBJ2-1
CDR3 protein: CASSQKDPGQGSPSSYNEQFF

clone size: .
D gene: .
V gene: TRBV19
J gene: TRBJ1-1
CDR3 protein: CASSISLDSRDTEAFF

clone size: .
D gene: .
V gene: TRBV2
J gene: TRBJ2-7
CDR3 protein: CASSEDTYSYEQYF

clone size: .
D gene: .
V gene: TRBV11-1
J gene: TRBJ1-1
CDR3 protein: CASSEINTEAFF

clone size: .
D gene: TRBD1
V gene: TRBV27
J gene: TRBJ2-7
CDR3 protein: CASSLGQGAREQYF

clone size: .
D gene: .
V gene: TRBV7-2
J gene: TRBJ2-1
CDR3 protein: CASSLEERALYNEQFF